The 21 T cell receptor beta chains listed next were all sequenced from one sample in a study of OX40 agonist ivuxolimab in advanced cancers. Produced via immunoSEQ multiplex PCR; TCRdb's table is partial and in-frame only. The repertoire holds about 11,000 clones, with roughly 86% as singletons. This sample comprised CD4+ or CD8+ T cells sorted from blood, obtained in a trial of the OX40 agonist ivuxolimab. These receptors originate from an adult with an advanced solid tumor such as melanoma, head and neck, liver or kidney cancer.

This clone was seen just once. The chain joins TRBV19 to TRBJ2-7, with 7 bases identical to TRBD1. Germline values: CDR1 LNHDA, CDR2 SQIVND (reference sequence). With V trimmed by 5 bases and J by 3 bases, 7 bases remained unmatched. CDR3 length: 14 amino acids. In DNA, the CDR3 is TGTGCCAGTAGTTACAGGGGAAGGGGCTACGAGCAGTACTTC. Translating gives CASSYRGRGYEQYF.

The DNA for the CDR3 is TGTGCCAGCAGTCACGGGACAGGGGACGATACGCAGTATTTT. Its protein is CASSHGTGDDTQYF. J is TRBJ2-3 and V is TRBV6-5, with 10 positions matching TRBD1. The CDR3 spans 14 residues. Germline V lookup: CDR1 MNHEY, CDR2 SVGAGI. J lost 6 bases, V lost 5 bases, and 5 bases had no gene match.

The V gene is TRBV10-2, the J gene TRBJ2-7; D not resolved. CDR1 and CDR2 (germline): WSHSY, SAAADI. This CDR3 has 13 amino acids. With 0 bases removed from V and 2 bases from J, the gap between germline ends came to 5 bases. CDR3 sequence reads: CASSESVPYEQYF. The CDR3 DNA follows: TGCGCCAGCAGTGAGTCCGTCCCCTACGAGCAGTACTTC.

The chain couples TRBV5-8 to TRBJ2-5; tentative D call: TRBD2 (6 bases). Deletions cut 1 base from V and 2 bases from J, with 9 bases between. The germline V gene encodes CDR1 SGHTS and CDR2 YDEGEE. The CDR3 totals 14 residues. CDR3 nucleotides: TGTGCCAGCAGCTTGCTCCTAGCGCAAGAGACCCAGTACTTC. The encoded protein is CASSLLLAQETQYF.

This chain connects TRBV27 to TRBJ2-1, with D unresolved. CDR3 length: 13 amino acids. Germline V CDR1 and CDR2: MNHEY, SMNVEV (reference sequence). With 2 bases removed from V and 5 bases from J, the gap between germline ends came to 7 bases. Written as DNA, the CDR3 is TGTGCCAGCAGTTTAGTGGGAAACAATGAGCAGTTCTTC. Its protein is CASSLVGNNEQFF.

The rearrangement joins TRBV5-4 to TRBJ2-7; D call uncertain. The germline V and J ends were trimmed by 4 bases and 3 bases, with 11 bases remaining between them. CDR1 is SGHNT, CDR2 YYREEE, per germline (reference sequence). The CDR3 loop spans 13 amino acids. For the CDR3, the DNA is TGTGCCAGCAGCCCCCGATCGAGCTACGAGCAGTACTTC. It yields the protein CASSPRSSYEQYF.

The chain is built from TRBV6-5 and TRBJ1-1; D gene unclear. Germline V gene data show CDR1 as MNHEY and CDR2 as SVGAGI. V lost 2 bases and J lost 5, with 9 bases in between. CDR3 length: 13 amino acids. In nucleotides, the CDR3 is TGTGCCAGCAGTTACAATGCGGGAACTGAAGCTTTCTTT. It codes for CASSYNAGTEAFF.

The gene calls are TRBV6-1 and TRBJ1-1, with D tentatively TRBD1 (6 bases). The CDR3 consists of 11 residues. Germline assignment: CDR1 MNHNS and CDR2 SASEGT. The V gene lost 5 bases and the J gene lost 7 bases, with 8 bases spanning the gap. The CDR3 DNA sequence: TGTGCCAGCAGTTTACAGGGTGAAGCTTTCTTT. This sequence encodes CASSLQGEAFF.

This chain connects TRBV5-8 to TRBJ1-1; a possible D gene is TRBD1 (5 bases). This CDR3 is 9 amino acids long. CDR1 and CDR2 from the germline V gene are SGHTS and YDEGEE. CDR3 region: CAELRGAFF. The CDR3 bases are TGTGCTGAGCTTAGGGGAGCTTTCTTT.

The gene calls are TRBV6-6 and TRBJ2-5, with D maybe TRBD1 (6 bases). The V gene lost 9 bases and the J gene lost 2 bases, with 10 bases spanning the gap. Looked up from germline, CDR1 is MNHNY and CDR2 is SVGAGI (reference sequence). The CDR3 totals 12 residues. This CDR3 reads CASLQGQETQYF. In nucleotides, the CDR3 is TGTGCCAGTTTACAGGGACAAGAGACCCAGTACTTC.

This chain joins TRBV7-2 and TRBJ2-7; 8 bases fit TRBD2. Germline loops: CDR1 SGHTA, CDR2 FQGNSA. The CDR3 is 16 residues long. Trimming took 3 bases from V and 4 from J; bases not matched to a gene: 11. CDR3 in DNA: TGTGCCAGCAGCTTCGCCCCAGCGGGAGTTAGTTACGAGCAGTACTTC. Residues: CASSFAPAGVSYEQYF.

This chain connects TRBV27 to TRBJ2-2, with D possibly TRBD1 on 6 matching bases. The CDR3 runs to 14 residues. V was pared by 4 bases and J by 4 bases, with 10 bases between. Germline V gene lookup returns CDR1 MNHEY and CDR2 SMNVEV (reference sequence). The CDR3 bases are TGTGCCAGCAGTTGGTTACAGGGCACCGGGGAGCTGTTTTTT. The encoded protein is CASSWLQGTGELFF.

This clone is judged large (0.1 to 1%). V and J are TRBV7-2 and TRBJ1-5; no definite D call. The CDR3 is 13 residues long. V was pared by 2 bases and J by 5 bases, with 7 bases between. CDR1 is SGHTA and CDR2 is FQGNSA in the germline V gene. DNA of the CDR3: TGTGCCAGCAGCTTATACGGCCATCAGCCCCAGCATTTT. It codes for CASSLYGHQPQHF. The full variable domain, rest sourced from reference TRBV7-2 and TRBJ1-5, is GAGVSQSPSNKVTEKGKDVELRCDPISGHTALYWYRQSLGQGLEFLIYFQGNSAPDKSGLPSDRFSAERTGGSVSTLTIQRTQQEDSAVYLCASSLYGHQPQHFGDGTRLSIL.

The J gene is TRBJ1-1, the V gene TRBV5-5; D ambiguous. The CDR3 covers 16 residues. Trimming stripped 4 bases from V and 1 base from J, with 17 bases between. The germline V gene has CDR1 SGHKS and CDR2 YYEKEE (reference sequence). The CDR3: CASSVKPRAENTEAFF. Here the CDR3 DNA reads TGTGCCAGCAGCGTGAAACCTAGGGCGGAGAACACTGAAGCTTTCTTT.

The chain has TRBV4-1 and TRBJ1-4; D may be TRBD1 (5 bases). This CDR3 is 15 amino acids long. The V end lost 2 bases, the J end lost 8 bases, and 15 bases lay between the germline ends. Germline V lookup: CDR1 MGHRA, CDR2 YSYEKL. CDR3 DNA sequence: TGCGCCAGCAGCCAAACGGCGGGGCTAAAAGAAAAACTGTTTTTT. Amino acid sequence: CASSQTAGLKEKLFF.

This clone was detected only once. The CDR3 here is CASSDTSGSDEQFF. In DNA form, the CDR3 reads TGCGCCAGCAGCGATACTAGCGGGAGCGATGAGCAGTTCTTC. This chain uses TRBV5-1 with TRBJ2-1; TRBD2 matches 11 bases. V gave up 4 bases and J gave up 8 bases; unmatched junction bases: 5. The CDR3 is 14 amino acids. Germline values: CDR1 SGHRS, CDR2 YFSETQ.

The chain uses TRBV6-9 and TRBJ2-1; 10 bases line up with TRBD2. Germline V gives CDR1 MNHGY, CDR2 SVAAGI. With 7 bases clipped from V and 6 bases from J, the junction kept 9 bases outside the gene matches. CDR3 length: 15 amino acids. In nucleotides, the CDR3 is TGTGCCAGCACCCAAGCGGGAGGGCCATTCAATGAGCAGTTCTTC. As protein: CASTQAGGPFNEQFF.

CDR3: CASSLSPDGWGTQYF. In DNA form, the CDR3 reads TGTGCCAGCAGCTTGTCACCGGACGGGTGGGGGACGCAGTATTTT. This sequence joins TRBV6-5 and TRBJ2-3; D could derive from TRBD1 or TRBD2 (5 bases each). The V end lost 6 bases, the J end lost 9 bases, and 22 bases lay between the germline ends. The CDR3 is 15 residues long. Looked up from germline, CDR1 is MNHEY and CDR2 is SVGAGI.

This clone has only one observation. The chain carries TRBV4-1 and TRBJ2-7; unclear D gene. V gave up 3 bases and J gave up 5 bases, with 17 bases separating them. The V gene's germline CDR1 is MGHRA and CDR2 YSYEKL. The CDR3 runs 15 residues. The CDR3 DNA reads TGCGCCAGCAGCCAGGCCCTTTACGAGGTCCACGAGCAGTACTTC. It is translated as CASSQALYEVHEQYF.

The V call is TRBV30, the J call TRBJ1-1; D is uncertain. V lost 0 bases, J lost 0 bases, and 2 bases lay in between. Germline CDR1 and CDR2: GTSNPN and SVGIG (reference sequence). The CDR3 covers 12 residues. CDR3 nucleotide sequence: TGTGCCTGGAGTGTAATGAACACTGAAGCTTTCTTT. Encoded protein: CAWSVMNTEAFF.

V and J are TRBV7-6 and TRBJ2-7; 11 bases match TRBD2. CDR1 is SGHVS, CDR2 FNYEAQ, per germline. The junction had 5 bases not matched to a gene; V was cut back by 5 bases and J by 2 bases. The CDR3 totals 15 residues. Here the CDR3 DNA reads TGTGCCAGCAGCCCGGGGACTAGCGGAACCTACGAGCAGTACTTC. Protein: CASSPGTSGTYEQYF.